The T cell receptor beta chain described here comes from a study of cytomegalovirus exposure and HLA in healthy donors. This clone occurred a few times. Its target is unknown. Study results and limitations: Highly shared variants forming one cluster were likely a sequencing artifact. Data from an earlier analysis indicated that most TCR beta V segments were productive either about 90% or about 30% of the time.

Both 60 Vbeta primers and 13 Jbeta primers went into the PCR. Clones were sequenced by immunoSEQ multiplex PCR, and TCRdb holds only the in-frame ones, with some missing. Of approximately 200,000 clones listed, about 80% are singletons. The CDR3 spans 17 residues. Germline V lookup: CDR1 MGHRA, CDR2 YSYEKL. V dropped 4 bases and J dropped 0 bases, with 16 bases sitting between them. The sequenced sample consisted of PBMCs. The chain has TRBV4-1 and TRBJ1-5, with a tentative D call TRBD1 (6 bases). The clonotype was recovered from a young woman in good health and CMV-seropositive. In DNA form, the CDR3 reads TGCGCCAGCAGCCCGGTAGCGGGACAATATAGCAATCAGCCCCAGCATTTT. Translation: CASSPVAGQYSNQPQHF.